The 2 T cell receptor beta chains reported below all come from one sample, sequenced in a study of T cell responses to AZD1222 COVID-19 vaccine (dated by TCRdb to the early 2020s). The sample's time point, from its label and the paper: about 28 days (+/-7) after the second vaccine dose. The library came from the immunoSEQ multiplex PCR assay. This is the immuneACCESS table as TCRdb keeps it, with only in-frame sequences that have V and J called. A part of the clones is gone; compared with another copy, unresolved V genes explain less than half, and the rest is unexplained. Across this sample there are some 96,000 clones, with almost 90% seen only once. The ten largest clonotypes hold approximately 16% of the sample. Sequenced material: peripheral blood, taken 28 days after the second AZD1222 dose. All receptors come from an adult who received the AZD1222 COVID-19 vaccine.

The V and J genes are TRBV7-9 and TRBJ1-2; perhaps TRBD1 as D (6 bases). V lost 5 bases to trimming and J lost 3 bases, with 13 bases between them. The CDR3 is 14 amino acids. The V gene's germline CDR1 is SEHNR and CDR2 FQNEAQ (reference sequence). The CDR3 here is CASSQNRDDYGYTF. The CDR3 nucleotides are TGTGCCAGCAGCCAAAACAGGGATGACTATGGCTACACCTTC.

DNA for the CDR3: TGTGCCAGCAGCCGGGACAGCAACTACGAGCAGTACTTC. This gives the protein CASSRDSNYEQYF. The V gene is TRBV11-2, the J gene TRBJ2-7; 7 bases map to TRBD1. V shed 5 bases, J shed 3 bases, and the junction held 4 bases outside the gene matches. CDR1 and CDR2 from the germline V gene are SGHAT and FQNNGV. The CDR3 length is 13 residues.